This TCR beta chain was obtained from a study of T-cell memory formation after mild COVID-19. Study-wide background: Clusters of TCRs were largely donor specific. Points from the study as a whole: While clones contracting from day 15 to 85 were balanced between CD4 and CD8, later expanders leaned CD4+. CD4+ contracting clones were mainly CM and EM; CD8+ ones, EMRA.

Amplification by 5'RACE using constant-segment primers produced TCR alpha and TCR beta cDNA libraries that carried sample barcodes and UMIs. TCRdb reanalysed the 5' RACE reads using MiXCR and keeps one entry per CDR3 protein. Altogether 100,000 to 150,000 distinct CDR3 sequences are present, around 15% being singletons, with the ten largest covering 4% to 6%. CDR3 size: 15 residues. Germline CDR1 reads SGHTA; CDR2 reads FQGTGA. V was pared by 5 bases and J by 6 bases, with 10 bases of the junction left unmatched. Concerning this clonotype itself: Its antigen is unidentified.

The V call is TRBV7-3, the J call TRBJ2-1; TRBD2 aligns across 7 bases. The receptor's source is a man in his late teens or twenties who had mild COVID-19 (a few samples of this study predate the infection). Cell type and time point are not known. What was sequenced was PBMCs or a T cell subset sorted from them (not recorded which). CDR3 DNA sequence: TGTGCCAGCAGCCCGAGCGGGGCCTTCGGCAATGAGCAGTTCTTC. The encoded protein is CASSPSGAFGNEQFF.